This T cell receptor (beta chain) is from a study of shared clonotypes between healthy human individuals. Whole-study findings and limits: The study found lower generation probabilities in non-shared clonotypes than in those shared by all four donors.

For this clone: The target antigen is unknown.

Trimming stripped 6 bases from V and 10 bases from J, with 10 bases between. The germline CDR1 and CDR2 sequences are ENHRY and SYGVKD. The CDR3 runs to 11 residues. Produced via immunoSEQ multiplex PCR; TCRdb's table is partial and in-frame only. The sample contains more than 2 million clones, roughly 95% of which appear only once. Positively selected for CCR7, the CD45RO-negative cells used as naive CD8 cells excluded terminally differentiated effector memory CD45RA+ cells. The study drew its donors from healthy HIV-negative adults without recent acute infections or vaccinations. This TCR was sampled from a man between 18 and 35 years old in good health. This rearrangement joins TRBV10-3 to TRBJ2-1; no definite D call. The specimen sequenced was naive CD8+ T cells sorted from blood. As DNA, the CDR3 is TGTGCCATCAGCGCGACCCAGGAGCAGTTCTTC. Translated, it gives CAISATQEQFF.